This T cell receptor beta chain was sequenced in a study of T-cell reconstitution after alpha-beta-depleted transplantation in children. This CDR3 region has 14 residues. V dropped 7 bases and J dropped 2; count of bases not matched to a gene: 4. CDR1 is SNHLY and CDR2 is FYNNEI in the germline V gene. Unique molecular identifiers featured in how the TCRbeta library was prepared. TCRdb re-called the PCR reads through MiXCR, storing one row per CDR3 protein. This table holds hundreds of thousands of distinct CDR3 sequences, about 30% found once. The source of this sequence is a human donor who donated a stem cell graft to a child with aplastic anemia. The sequenced sample was PBMCs from the stem cell graft donor, obtained from the stem cell graft. The chain carries TRBV2 and TRBJ2-3, with 9 positions matching TRBD1. The CDR3 protein is CASTGTGLTDTQYF. CDR3 in DNA: TGTGCCAGCACTGGGACAGGGCTCACAGATACGCAGTATTTT.